The clone carrying this T cell receptor beta chain was seen more than once but under ten times. Antigen: not known. MiXCR was run by TCRdb on the RT-PCR reads, yielding one entry per CDR3 protein. This sample has about 160,000 distinct CDR3 sequences; about a tenth occur once, and the top ten carry about an eighth. There are 12 residues in the CDR3. CDR1 SQVTM and CDR2 ANQGSEA come from the germline V gene. Unmatched junction bases numbered 2, after V lost 3 bases and J lost 6 bases. These data originate in a study of response to subunit inactivated influenza vaccine. Study-wide results and caveats: With each seasonal influenza vaccination, the authors suggested, few new T cells are recruited.

The clonotype comes from a man aged 50 to 59 who received an inactivated influenza vaccine. The rearrangement joins TRBV29-1 to TRBJ1-2; 9 positions agree with TRBD1. This specimen consisted of non-naive T cells sorted from PBMCs, obtained about 6 weeks after vaccination. CDR3 region: CSVEGQGDGYTF. CDR3 nucleotide sequence: TGCAGCGTTGAGGGACAGGGAGATGGCTACACCTTC.